The present entry profiles one T cell receptor beta chain with its context. No antigen is known for it. The data derive from a study of cytomegalovirus exposure and HLA in healthy donors. With 60 Vbeta and 13 Jbeta primers, the PCR was carried out. The method was immunoSEQ multiplex PCR; TCRdb's version includes in-frame clones alone and lacks a portion of them. Of approximately 100,000 clones listed, roughly 71% are singletons. Findings of the study overall: Rates of TCR association differed by HLA locus in a later analysis, with DRB1 highest and HLA-C lowest.

The sequencing input was PBMCs. The TCR comes from a male donor in good health and CMV-seropositive.

CDR3 sequence reads: CASSIAGSSYEQYF. DNA of the CDR3: TGTGCCAGCAGTATAGCGGGGAGCTCCTACGAGCAGTACTTC. This chain joins TRBV6-6 and TRBJ2-7; the match to TRBD2 covers 8 bases. CDR3 length equals 14 residues. V dropped 5 bases and J dropped 0; count of bases not matched to a gene: 3. Germline V lookup: CDR1 MNHNY, CDR2 SVGAGI (reference sequence).